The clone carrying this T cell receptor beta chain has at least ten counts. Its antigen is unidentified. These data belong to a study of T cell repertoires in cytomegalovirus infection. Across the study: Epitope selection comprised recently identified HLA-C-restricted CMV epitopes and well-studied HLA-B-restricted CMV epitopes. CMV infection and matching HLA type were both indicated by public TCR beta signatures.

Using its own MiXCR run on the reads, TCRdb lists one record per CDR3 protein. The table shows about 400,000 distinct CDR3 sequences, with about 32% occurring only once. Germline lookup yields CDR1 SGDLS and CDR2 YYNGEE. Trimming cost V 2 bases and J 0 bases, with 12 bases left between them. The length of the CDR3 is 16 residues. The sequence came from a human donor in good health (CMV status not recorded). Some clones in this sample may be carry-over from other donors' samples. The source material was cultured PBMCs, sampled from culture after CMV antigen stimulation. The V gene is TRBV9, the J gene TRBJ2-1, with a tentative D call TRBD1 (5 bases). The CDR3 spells CASSVDTGNSYNEQFF. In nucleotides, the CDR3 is TGTGCCAGCAGCGTGGATACAGGAAACTCCTACAATGAGCAGTTCTTC.